This T cell receptor beta chain is drawn from a study of OX40 agonist ivuxolimab in advanced cancers. Study-level background: Intravenous ivuxolimab was administered to patients every 2 weeks at 0.01 to 10 mg/kg. Study-level findings and limits: Researchers report that CD8+ T cells had, on average, more expanded clones than CD4+.

The data were produced by immunoSEQ multiplex PCR, yet TCRdb's version contains in-frame clones alone and is incomplete. The sample contains 50,000 or so clones, more than 70% of which appear only once. The CDR3 extends over 13 amino acids. Per germline, CDR1 SGHTA and CDR2 FQGTGA. V shed 5 bases and J shed 1 base, with 8 bases lying between them. Worth noting for this clone: Antigen unknown.

The receptor comes from an adult with an advanced solid tumor such as melanoma, head and neck, liver or kidney cancer. The source was CD4+ or CD8+ T cells sorted from blood, collected in a trial of the OX40 agonist ivuxolimab. The chain uses TRBV7-3 and TRBJ1-1; D uncertain. CDR3 in DNA: TGTGCCAGCAGCCCGGAGTCGAACACTGAAGCTTTCTTT. This codes for CASSPESNTEAFF.